What follows are 27 T cell receptor beta chains derived from one specimen sequenced in a study of cytomegalovirus exposure and HLA in healthy donors. With 60 Vbeta and 13 Jbeta primers, the PCR was carried out. Data came from immunoSEQ multiplex PCR; TCRdb stores just in-frame clones and leaves some out. Of under 200,000 clones detected, under 85% appear once; the ten largest clones hold roughly 5.2%. The sequenced sample was PBMCs. The receptors come from a woman under 30 in good health and CMV-seropositive.

V and J are TRBV27 and TRBJ2-3, with a weak D call TRBD2 (5 bases). With 3 bases removed from V and 0 bases from J, the gap between germline ends came to 7 bases. CDR3 length: 14 amino acids. In germline, CDR1 is MNHEY, CDR2 SMNVEV (reference sequence). In nucleotides, the CDR3 is TGTGCCAGCAGTTTTGCGGGTAGCACAGATACGCAGTATTTT. Encoded protein: CASSFAGSTDTQYF.

The chain employs TRBV2 and TRBJ1-1; possibly TRBD1 for D (6 bases). This CDR3 comprises 13 residues. In germline, CDR1 is SNHLY, CDR2 FYNNEI. V shed 7 bases and J shed 0 bases, with 9 bases lying between them. CDR3 loop: CASMGDMNTEAFF. CDR3 coding DNA: TGTGCCAGCATGGGGGACATGAACACTGAAGCTTTCTTT.

The gene calls are TRBV5-6 and TRBJ1-5; 8 bases fit TRBD1. With 5 bases clipped from V and 4 bases from J, the junction kept 8 bases outside the gene matches. The CDR3 has 15 residues. Germline lookup yields CDR1 SGHDT and CDR2 YYEEEE. CDR3 amino acids: CASRPDRVRNQPQHF. The CDR3 DNA reads as TGTGCCAGCAGGCCGGACAGGGTGCGGAATCAGCCCCAGCATTTT.

This chain links TRBV7-8 with TRBJ2-2; TRBD2 matches 9 bases. The CDR3 is made up of 17 amino acids. The germline V gene has CDR1 SGHVS and CDR2 FQNEAQ. The V segment lost 1 base and the J segment 1 base; nucleotides outside the gene matches: 4. Here the CDR3 reads CASSLVPSGMNTGELFF. CDR3 nucleotides: TGTGCCAGCAGCTTAGTCCCTAGCGGGATGAACACCGGGGAGCTGTTTTTT.

The V call is TRBV5-1, the J call TRBJ1-2; a weak D match, TRBD1 (5 bases). The V end lost 4 bases, the J end lost 6 bases, and 19 bases lay between the germline ends. Germline V CDR1 and CDR2: SGHRS, YFSETQ. The CDR3 totals 15 residues. This chain's CDR3 is CASSLPRQGNNGYTF. CDR3 DNA sequence: TGCGCCAGCAGCCTCCCTCGGCAGGGAAACAATGGCTACACCTTC.

This chain links TRBV4-1 with TRBJ2-7; D might be TRBD2 (5 bases). Germline V gives CDR1 MGHRA, CDR2 YSYEKL. Trimming shortened V by 2 bases and J by 6 bases, and 5 bases separated the two germline ends. The CDR3 spans 11 residues. CDR3 in amino acids: CASSQRGEQYF. CDR3 coding DNA: TGCGCCAGCAGCCAACGGGGCGAGCAGTACTTC.

In the case of this clone: The sample contains more than one DNA sequence encoding this CDR3. CDR3 bases: TGTGCCAGCAGCCCCGGGACTGGGGGATACGAGCAGTACTTC. The encoded protein is CASSPGTGGYEQYF. The chain couples TRBV5-4 to TRBJ2-7; D is perhaps TRBD2 (6 bases). CDR1 is SGHNT and CDR2 is YYREEE in the germline V gene (reference sequence). The CDR3 sequence is 14 residues long. V shed 4 bases and J shed 4 bases, with 15 bases lying between them.

This clone was seen only once. V and J are TRBV30 and TRBJ2-3, with 9 bases fitting TRBD1. The CDR3 covers 12 residues. Germline trimming cut 6 bases from V and 13 bases from J; bases unmatched to any gene: 11. Germline CDR1 is GTSNPN and CDR2 is SVGIG (reference sequence). The CDR3: CACLQGAHHKYF. The CDR3, as DNA: TGTGCCTGCCTACAGGGGGCCCACCACAAGTATTTT.

This clone has a handful of counts. The chain uses TRBV27 and TRBJ1-5; TRBD1 agrees at 9 bases. The trim removed 8 bases at V and 7 bases at J, leaving 6 bases unmatched. The CDR3 loop spans 13 amino acids. From germline, CDR1 is MNHEY and CDR2 SMNVEV (reference sequence). CDR3 protein: CASWTGEEQPQHF. CDR3 bases: TGTGCCAGCTGGACAGGGGAGGAGCAGCCCCAGCATTTT.

This sequence joins TRBV2 and TRBJ2-2; D is undetermined. The CDR3 is made up of 16 amino acids. The germline V gene encodes CDR1 SNHLY and CDR2 FYNNEI. The ends were cut back, 0 bases at V and 2 bases at J, with 10 bases in the middle. This chain's CDR3 is CASSEARGGNTGELFF. The CDR3 DNA reads TGTGCCAGCAGTGAAGCGCGAGGCGGCAACACCGGGGAGCTGTTTTTT.

This clone was detected only a few times. The gene calls are TRBV12-2 and TRBJ1-2; the table gives TRBD1 as D, unverified against the DNA. TRBV12-2 is a pseudogene segment. This CDR3 region has 14 residues. The CDR3 DNA reads as TGTGCAAGTCGCCGCCGGGACATTAACTATGGCTACACCTTC. This sequence encodes CASRRRDINYGYTF.

The chain recombines TRBV6-5 with TRBJ1-5; a weak D match, TRBD1 (6 bases). V lost 7 bases and J lost 6, with 16 bases in between. The CDR3 length is 14 residues. From germline, CDR1 is MNHEY and CDR2 SVGAGI. CDR3 region: CASTGGQPGQPQHF. The CDR3 DNA sequence: TGTGCCAGCACCGGGGGGCAGCCAGGTCAGCCCCAGCATTTT.

V and J are TRBV15 and TRBJ2-1; perhaps TRBD1 as D (6 bases). V shed 1 base and J shed 7 bases, with 17 bases lying between them. Germline-derived CDR1 and CDR2 are LNHNV and YYDKDF (reference sequence). The CDR3 covers 16 residues. The CDR3 DNA sequence: TGTGCCACCAGCAGAGCATCCAGGACAGTCCAGAATGAGCAGTTCTTC. Its protein is CATSRASRTVQNEQFF.

The chain employs TRBV30 and TRBJ2-5; a weak D match, TRBD1 (7 bases). Germline CDR1 and CDR2: GTSNPN and SVGIG (reference sequence). Trimming cost V 0 bases and J 1 base, with 12 bases left between them. This CDR3 comprises 15 residues. The CDR3 DNA follows: TGTGCCTGGAGTGTGGGCAGGGGGGCCCAAGAGACCCAGTACTTC. Translated: CAWSVGRGAQETQYF.

There are a few counts of this clone. The junction does not match germline at one end; this may be a read error. The chain recombines TRBV5-6 with TRBJ2-7, with a possible D match to TRBD1 (6 bases). The CDR3 loop spans 12 amino acids. Germline CDR1 SGHDT, CDR2 YYEEEE. CDR3 bases: TGTGCCAGCAGTTTGGACAGATACGAGCAGTACTTC. Translation: CASSLDRYEQYF.

The chain carries TRBV2 and TRBJ2-6, with D tentatively TRBD1 (5 bases). The V end lost 6 bases, the J end lost 2 bases, and 17 bases lay between the germline ends. CDR3 length equals 17 residues. CDR1 SNHLY and CDR2 FYNNEI come from the germline V gene. CDR3 in DNA: TGTGCCAGCAGGGAAAATGGCAGGGTAACTGGGGCCAACGTCCTGACTTTC. It is translated as CASRENGRVTGANVLTF. The full variable domain, in which reference TRBV2 and TRBJ2-6 provide the parts outside the CDR3, is EPEVTQTPSHQVTQMGQEVILRCVPISNHLYFYWYRQILGQKVEFLVSFYNNEISEKSEIFDDQFSVERPDGSNFTLKIRSTKLEDSAMYFCASRENGRVTGANVLTFGAGSRLTVL.

Here the CDR3 DNA reads TGCAGCGTTGGGAGAGCGGGGAAGTACAATGAGCAGTTCTTC. It is translated as CSVGRAGKYNEQFF. The genes are TRBV29-1 and TRBJ2-1; TRBD2 matches 7 bases. The CDR3 spans 14 residues. J was trimmed by 4 bases and V by 4 bases; bases with no gene match: 7. Germline V gene lookup returns CDR1 SQVTM and CDR2 ANQGSEA.

This clone was seen only once. The chain combines TRBV4-3 with TRBJ2-7, with TRBD2 as a possible D gene (6 bases). Trimming took off 0 bases at V and 3 bases at J, with 12 bases between the two ends. Germline CDR1 is LGHNA and CDR2 is YSLEER. The CDR3 has 15 residues. The DNA for the CDR3 is TGCGCCAGCAGCCAAGAGGGGGACTCTCTCTACGAGCAGTACTTC. It translates to CASSQEGDSLYEQYF.

This clone showed up just a few times. The chain uses TRBV13 and TRBJ2-7; 9 bases fit TRBD1. J gave up 1 base and V 5 bases, and 9 bases lay outside the gene matches. The length of the CDR3 is 16 residues. Germline V gene data show CDR1 as PRHDT and CDR2 as FYEKMQ (reference sequence). The CDR3 loop is CASSPGRGQGSYEQYF. The CDR3 region has the DNA TGTGCCAGCAGCCCTGGTCGAGGACAGGGGTCCTACGAGCAGTACTTC.

On this clone itself: One end of the junction varies from germline; a read error may be responsible. This sample also contains other DNA sequences that code for the same CDR3. The chain recombines TRBV5-1 with TRBJ2-1; 13 bases match TRBD2. CDR3 length: 20 residues. Germline V gene data show CDR1 as SGHRS and CDR2 as YFSETQ. CDR3 nucleotide sequence: TGCGCCAGCAGCTGGGGGACTAGCGGGGACTCCTGGGGATCCTACAACGAGCAGTTCTTC. Protein sequence: CASSWGTSGDSWGSYNEQFF. The full variable domain, in which reference TRBV5-1 and TRBJ2-1 provide the parts outside the CDR3, is KAGVTQTPRYLIKTRGQQVTLSCSPISGHRSVSWYQQTPGQGLQFLFEYFSETQRNKGNFPGRFSGRQFSNSRSEMNVSTLELGDSALYLCASSWGTSGDSWGSYNEQFFGPGTRLTVL.

The CDR3 is CASSTPGSGTDTQYF. As DNA, the CDR3 is TGTGCCAGCAGTACCCCGGGATCGGGGACAGATACGCAGTATTTT. V and J are TRBV6-5 and TRBJ2-3; maybe TRBD2 (5 bases). Germline CDR1 reads MNHEY; CDR2 reads SVGAGI. The CDR3 extends over 15 amino acids. Trimming stripped 5 bases from V and 3 bases from J, with 15 bases between.

The chain combines TRBV2 with TRBJ2-3; D gene uncertain. Germline V gene sequence: CDR1 SNHLY, CDR2 FYNNEI. This CDR3 is built from 12 residues. Trimming cost V 3 bases and J 1 base, with 2 bases left between them. The CDR3 DNA reads TGTGCCAGCAGTGACGGCACAGATACGCAGTATTTT. Its translation: CASSDGTDTQYF.

This chain joins TRBV19 and TRBJ1-4; 7 bases agree with TRBD1. Per germline, CDR1 LNHDA and CDR2 SQIVND (reference sequence). This CDR3 is 16 amino acids long. V shed 2 bases, J shed 4 bases, and the junction held 7 bases outside the gene matches. The chain's CDR3 is CASSIPIGQVNEKLFF. DNA of the CDR3: TGTGCCAGTAGTATACCGATCGGACAGGTTAATGAAAAACTGTTTTTT.

Here the CDR3 DNA reads TGTGCCAGCAGTGAAAGCGCGGTCACGGGGGAGCTGTTTTTT. Translating it yields CASSESAVTGELFF. This chain connects TRBV6-4 to TRBJ2-2; no firm D call. Trimming took 3 bases from V and 8 from J, leaving 13 bases between them. Germline CDR1 MRHNA, CDR2 SNTAGT. This CDR3 is built from 14 residues.

The V call is TRBV25-1, the J call TRBJ2-1; no clear D gene. Trimming took 6 bases from V and 0 from J, leaving 18 bases between them. This CDR3 is built from 17 residues. Germline assignment: CDR1 MGHDK and CDR2 SYGVNS. In DNA form, the CDR3 reads TGTGCCAGCAGCGTCGTAGTGTACTTCGTCTCCTACAATGAGCAGTTCTTC. Amino acid sequence: CASSVVVYFVSYNEQFF.

This clone was observed a single time. Written as DNA, the CDR3 is TGTGCCTGGGGCACAGGTTCAACTAATGAAAAACTGTTTTTT. Translation: CAWGTGSTNEKLFF. The chain combines TRBV30 with TRBJ1-4; TRBD1 is a possible D gene (5 bases). V dropped 5 bases and J dropped 0 bases, with 10 bases sitting between them. This CDR3 contains 14 residues. Germline values: CDR1 GTSNPN, CDR2 SVGIG (reference sequence). Based on the CDR3 plus reference TRBV30 and TRBJ1-4, the full variable domain is SQTIHQWPATLVQPVGSPLSLECTVEGTSNPNLYWYRQAAGRGLQLLFYSVGIGQISSEVPQNLSASRPQDRQFILSSKKLLLSDSGFYLCAWGTGSTNEKLFFGSGTQLSVL.

The V and J genes are TRBV5-6 and TRBJ1-1, with no clear D. This CDR3 spans 13 amino acids. Per germline, CDR1 SGHDT and CDR2 YYEEEE. Trimming removed 0 bases at V and 1 base at J, with 4 bases between. CDR3 sequence: CASSLVANTEAFF. CDR3 nucleotides: TGTGCCAGCAGCTTGGTGGCGAACACTGAAGCTTTCTTT.